This TCR beta chain came from a study of T cell clones after liver transplantation. Study-level information: Immunosuppression withdrawal was tried within 2 years after liver transplantation in this trial. Study-level points and caveats: Conclusions were preliminary, with small, heterogeneous patient groups.

About this clone: No antigen is known for it.

CDR1 is MNHEY, CDR2 SVGAGI, per germline. The V gene end was trimmed by 5 bases and the J gene end by 5 bases; junction bases not matched to a gene: 6. CDR3 length equals 14 residues. Sequenced by immunoSEQ multiplex PCR; TCRdb stores in-frame clones only, minus some. The sample holds roughly 62,000 clones, 70% to 80% seen once. The chain links TRBV6-5 to TRBJ2-1; TRBD2 matches 7 bases. The sample consisted of CD4+ T cells from blood, taken at the approximately 16-month timepoint. The sequence came from a human patient who received a liver transplant. A share of the T cells may be of graft donor origin. CDR3 nucleotide sequence: TGTGCCAGCAGTCGGGATGGGAGGGACAATGAGCAGTTCTTC. Residues: CASSRDGRDNEQFF.